The 9 T cell receptor beta chains presented below share a single source sample, sequenced in a study of T cells in localized non-small cell lung cancer (dated by TCRdb to 2019 to 2021). The library was prepared using the immunoSEQ multiplex PCR assay. This immuneACCESS table, as held by TCRdb, lists in-frame sequences with V and J called but not all clones. Of the missing ones, under half trace to an unresolved V gene in checked studies; the others have no known cause. A total of 30,000 to 35,000 clones appear in this sample, around 90% of them only once. The ten largest make up around 2.9% of the sample. Here the sequenced sample was peripheral blood, taken before any cancer treatment. These receptors originate from a female donor over 55 with stage I lung adenocarcinoma.

This chain links TRBV7-2 with TRBJ2-5; 7 nucleotides match TRBD2. With 2 bases clipped from V and 4 bases from J, the junction kept 4 bases outside the gene matches. The CDR3 totals 14 residues. Germline V gene data show CDR1 as SGHTA and CDR2 as FQGNSA. The CDR3 DNA reads as TGTGCCAGCAGCTTAAATACGGGAGGAGAGACCCAGTACTTC. Its translation is CASSLNTGGETQYF.

The J gene is TRBJ2-5, the V gene TRBV2, with 11 bases identical to TRBD2. Germline V CDR1 and CDR2: SNHLY, FYNNEI. Trimming removed 4 bases from V and 4 bases from J; junction bases left unmatched: 2. The CDR3 is 14 amino acids. The CDR3 region has the DNA TGTGCCAGCAGTGGACTAGCGGGAATAGAGACCCAGTACTTC. Translation: CASSGLAGIETQYF.

The chain carries TRBV4-2 and TRBJ2-3; 11 bases are shared with TRBD2. CDR3 length: 18 residues. The germline V gene encodes CDR1 LGHNA and CDR2 YNFKEQ. V shed 0 bases, J shed 2 bases, and the junction held 7 bases outside the gene matches. The CDR3 nucleotides are TGTGCCAGCAGCCAAGAGGTGGGGACTAGCGGCCTCACAGATACGCAGTATTTT. Residues: CASSQEVGTSGLTDTQYF.

The chain carries TRBV29-1 and TRBJ1-2; the D is unclear. The CDR3 is made up of 13 amino acids. V was cut by 3 bases and J by 2 bases, with 10 bases left in between. Per germline, CDR1 SQVTM and CDR2 ANQGSEA. CDR3 in amino acids: CSVDTAANYGYTF. The CDR3 DNA reads as TGCAGCGTTGATACGGCAGCCAACTATGGCTACACCTTC.

V usage is TRBV7-9 and J usage is TRBJ1-6; D remains ambiguous. The CDR3 contains 14 residues. CDR1 and CDR2 from the germline V gene are SEHNR and FQNEAQ (reference sequence). V was shortened by 1 base and J by 7 bases, with 8 bases between the two germline ends. CDR3 sequence (DNA): TGTGCCAGCAGCTTAGGGGAAGGAAATTCACCCCTCCACTTT. It codes for CASSLGEGNSPLHF.

The rearrangement uses TRBV28 and TRBJ1-5; 8 bases agree with TRBD1. The germline V gene encodes CDR1 MDHEN and CDR2 SYDVKM. This CDR3 region has 16 residues. V was clipped by 2 bases and J by 5 bases; unmatched bases: 8. This chain's CDR3 is CASSLPGQGWDQPQHF. The CDR3 nucleotides read TGTGCCAGCAGTTTACCCGGACAGGGCTGGGATCAGCCCCAGCATTTT. The whole variable domain, filled in from reference TRBV28 and TRBJ1-5, reads DVKVTQSSRYLVKRTGEKVFLECVQDMDHENMFWYRQDPGLGLRLIYFSYDVKMKEKGDIPEGYSVSREKKERFSLILESASTNQTSMYLCASSLPGQGWDQPQHFGDGTRLSIL.

This chain joins TRBV6-5 and TRBJ2-5; D remains ambiguous. The germline CDR1 and CDR2 sequences are MNHEY and SVGAGI. CDR3 length: 14 amino acids. Trimming removed 7 bases from V and 2 bases from J, with 14 bases in between. The chain's CDR3 is CASNTGQRQETQYF. The CDR3, as DNA: TGTGCCAGCAATACGGGTCAGAGACAAGAGACCCAGTACTTC.

This clone was seen a handful of times. The chain uses TRBV27 and TRBJ2-7; 7 bases align to TRBD1. The CDR3 is 14 residues long. J gave up 2 bases and V 7 bases, and 8 bases lay outside the gene matches. CDR1 is MNHEY, CDR2 SMNVEV, per germline (reference sequence). The CDR3 is CASTRLQGTYEQYF. Written as DNA, the CDR3 is TGTGCCAGCACGAGGCTACAGGGGACCTACGAGCAGTACTTC.

With regard to this clone: As the CDR3 is not closed by the conserved phenylalanine or tryptophan, this likely results from a read error. The limits of the CDR3 on the DNA are not certain, so only TCRdb's listed CDR3 is given. This chain joins TRBV7-4 and TRBJ2-7. Germline values: CDR1 SGHVT, CDR2 SQSDAQ. Counting both end residues, the CDR3 totals 12 amino acids. The CDR3 reads CASKSGLGTPGP.